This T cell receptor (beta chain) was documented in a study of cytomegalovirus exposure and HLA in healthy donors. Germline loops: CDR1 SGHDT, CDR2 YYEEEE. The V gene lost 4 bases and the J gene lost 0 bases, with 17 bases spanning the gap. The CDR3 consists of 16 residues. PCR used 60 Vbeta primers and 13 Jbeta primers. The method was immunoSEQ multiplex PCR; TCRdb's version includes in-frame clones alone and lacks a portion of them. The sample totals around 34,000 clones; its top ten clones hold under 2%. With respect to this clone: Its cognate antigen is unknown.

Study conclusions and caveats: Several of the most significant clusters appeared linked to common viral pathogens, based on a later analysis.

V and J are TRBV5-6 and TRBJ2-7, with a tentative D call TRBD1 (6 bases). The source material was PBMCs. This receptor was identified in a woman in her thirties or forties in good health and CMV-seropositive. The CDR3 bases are TGTGCCAGCAGCGAAACCCTGGGACAACTCTCCTACGAGCAGTACTTC. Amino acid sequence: CASSETLGQLSYEQYF. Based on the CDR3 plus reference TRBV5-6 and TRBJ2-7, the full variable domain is DAGVTQSPTHLIKTRGQQVTLRCSPKSGHDTVSWYQQALGQGPQFIFQYYEEEERQRGNFPDRFSGHQFPNYSSELNVNALLLGDSALYLCASSETLGQLSYEQYFGPGTRLTVT.